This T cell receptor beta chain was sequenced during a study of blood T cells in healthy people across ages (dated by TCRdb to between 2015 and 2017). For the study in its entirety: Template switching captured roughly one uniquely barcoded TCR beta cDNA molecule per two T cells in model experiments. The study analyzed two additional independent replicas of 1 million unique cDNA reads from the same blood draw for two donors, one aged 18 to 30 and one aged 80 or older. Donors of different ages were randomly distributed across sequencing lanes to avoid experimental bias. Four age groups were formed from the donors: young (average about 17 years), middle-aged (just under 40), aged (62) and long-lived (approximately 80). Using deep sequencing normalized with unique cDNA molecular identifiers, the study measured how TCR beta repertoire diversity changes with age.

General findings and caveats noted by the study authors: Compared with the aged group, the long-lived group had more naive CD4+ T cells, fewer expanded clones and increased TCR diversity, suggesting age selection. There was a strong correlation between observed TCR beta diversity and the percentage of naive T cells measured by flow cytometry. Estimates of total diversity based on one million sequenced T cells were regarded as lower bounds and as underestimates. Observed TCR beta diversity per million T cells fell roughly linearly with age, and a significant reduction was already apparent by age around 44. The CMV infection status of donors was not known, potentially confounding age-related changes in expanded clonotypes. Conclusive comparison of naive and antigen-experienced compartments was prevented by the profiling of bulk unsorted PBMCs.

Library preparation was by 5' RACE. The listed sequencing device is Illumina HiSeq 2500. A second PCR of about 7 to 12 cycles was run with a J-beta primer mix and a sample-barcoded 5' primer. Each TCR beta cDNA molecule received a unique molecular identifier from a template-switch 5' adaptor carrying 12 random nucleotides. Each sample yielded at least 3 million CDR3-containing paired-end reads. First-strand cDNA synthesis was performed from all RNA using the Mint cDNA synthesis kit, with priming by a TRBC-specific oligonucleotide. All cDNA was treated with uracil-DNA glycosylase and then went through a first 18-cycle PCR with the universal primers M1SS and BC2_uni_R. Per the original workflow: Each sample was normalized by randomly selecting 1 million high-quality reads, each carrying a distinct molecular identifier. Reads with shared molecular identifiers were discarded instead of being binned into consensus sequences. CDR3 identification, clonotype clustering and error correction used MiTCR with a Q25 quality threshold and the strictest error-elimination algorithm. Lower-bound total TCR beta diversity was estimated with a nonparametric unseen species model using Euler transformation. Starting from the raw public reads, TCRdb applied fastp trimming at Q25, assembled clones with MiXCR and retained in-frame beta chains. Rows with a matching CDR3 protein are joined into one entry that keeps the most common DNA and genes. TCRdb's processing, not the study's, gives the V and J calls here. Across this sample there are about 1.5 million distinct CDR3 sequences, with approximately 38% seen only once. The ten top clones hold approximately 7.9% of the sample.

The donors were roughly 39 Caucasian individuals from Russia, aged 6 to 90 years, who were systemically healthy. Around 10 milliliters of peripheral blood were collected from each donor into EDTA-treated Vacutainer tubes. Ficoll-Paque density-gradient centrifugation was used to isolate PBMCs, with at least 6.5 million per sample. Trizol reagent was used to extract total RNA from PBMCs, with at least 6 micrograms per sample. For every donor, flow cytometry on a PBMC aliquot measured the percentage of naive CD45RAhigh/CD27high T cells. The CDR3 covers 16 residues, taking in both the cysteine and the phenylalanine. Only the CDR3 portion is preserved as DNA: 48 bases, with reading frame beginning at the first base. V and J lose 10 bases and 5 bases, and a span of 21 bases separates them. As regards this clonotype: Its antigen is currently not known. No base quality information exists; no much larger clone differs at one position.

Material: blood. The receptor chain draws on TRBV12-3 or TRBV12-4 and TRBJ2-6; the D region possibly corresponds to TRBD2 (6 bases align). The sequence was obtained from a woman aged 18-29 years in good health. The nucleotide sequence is TGTGCCACCCCGGGACTTCCATTGTCTAGGGCCAACGTCCTGACTTTC. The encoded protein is CATPGLPLSRANVLTF.